A single sample gave rise to the 27 T cell receptor beta chains below, sequenced in a study of T cells in Graves' hyperthyroidism and ophthalmopathy. What was amplified from RNA transcripts were TCR beta CDR3 regions. An initial round of RT-PCR targeting the TCR CDR3 relied on the HTBI primer set. From the multiplex PCR reads, TCRdb called clonotypes with MiXCR, one entry per CDR3 protein. The sample includes approximately 600,000 distinct CDR3 sequences, approximately 15% of them seen just once. The material sequenced was blood. These TCRs come from a woman aged 25 to 39 with Graves' hyperthyroidism that later progressed to Graves' ophthalmopathy.

This clonotype showed up many times. V is TRBV29-1 and J is TRBJ2-1; 8 bases line up with TRBD1. CDR1 is SQVTM, CDR2 ANQGSEA, per germline. V shed 3 bases and J 7 bases; nucleotides not matched to a gene: 2. There are 12 residues in the CDR3. The DNA for the CDR3 is TGCAGCGTTGACAGGGGGCTGAATGAGCAGTTCTTC. Its protein is CSVDRGLNEQFF.

Many counts were recorded for this clonotype. This chain connects TRBV15 to TRBJ1-3; D is unresolved. CDR1 is LNHNV, CDR2 YYDKDF, per germline (reference sequence). There are 16 residues in the CDR3. V was cut by 0 bases and J by 0 bases, with 9 bases left in between. The CDR3 region has the DNA TGTGCCACCAGCAGAGATCCCCAGCCCTCTGGAAACACCATATATTTT. Amino acid sequence: CATSRDPQPSGNTIYF.

This clonotype was seen many times. The CDR3 here is CASSLGVAYEQYF. The CDR3 coding sequence is TGTGCCAGCAGTTTAGGCGTGGCCTACGAGCAGTACTTC. The genes are TRBV27 and TRBJ2-7, with D unresolved. Trimming stripped 2 bases from V and 2 bases from J, with 7 bases between. The CDR3 is made up of 13 amino acids. CDR1 is MNHEY, CDR2 SMNVEV, per germline (reference sequence).

This clonotype showed up many times. The gene calls are TRBV6-1 and TRBJ1-2; TRBD1 matches at 10 bases. Germline V gives CDR1 MNHNS, CDR2 SASEGT. J lost 7 bases, V lost 6 bases, and 8 bases had no gene match. The CDR3 covers 14 residues. Here the CDR3 DNA reads TGTGCCAGCAGACCTAACCGGGACAGGGGTGGCTACACCTTC. Protein sequence: CASRPNRDRGGYTF.

The chain has TRBV5-1 and TRBJ2-1, with 9 bases lining up with TRBD1. Germline V CDR1 and CDR2: SGHRS, YFSETQ. Losses at the gene ends were 1 base for V and 7 bases for J; bases not matched to a gene: 6. This CDR3 spans 15 amino acids. DNA of the CDR3: TGCGCCAGCAGCTTGCCCGGGACAGGGAAGAATGAGCAGTTCTTC. It encodes CASSLPGTGKNEQFF.

J is TRBJ1-1 and V is TRBV28; a weak D match, TRBD1 (6 bases). Germline V gene lookup returns CDR1 MDHEN and CDR2 SYDVKM. V shed 8 bases and J shed 1 base, with 17 bases lying between them. The CDR3 runs 15 residues. CDR3 amino acids: CASGLPDRANTEAFF. The CDR3 nucleotides are TGTGCCAGCGGCCTCCCGGACAGAGCGAACACTGAAGCTTTCTTT.

This clonotype was recorded many times. The chain is built from TRBV7-2 and TRBJ1-6, with a possible D match to TRBD1 (5 bases). The germline CDR1 and CDR2 sequences are SGHTA and FQGNSA. The CDR3 covers 16 residues. V lost 1 base to trimming and J lost 6 bases, with 13 bases between them. The CDR3 DNA reads TGTGCCAGCAGCTTAGTGGAGGGGATGGGTAATTCACCCCTCCACTTT. Protein product: CASSLVEGMGNSPLHF.

Comments on this clonotype: A read error may produce the germline difference seen at one junction end. V gene TRBV5-6 combines with J gene TRBJ2-1; 8 bases match TRBD2. The germline V gene has CDR1 SGHDT and CDR2 YYEEEE. CDR3 length equals 15 residues. DNA for the CDR3: TGTGCCAGCAGCTTCGGGAGCGGGGGAAACAATGGGCAGTTCTTC. It is translated as CASSFGSGGNNGQFF.

The V gene is TRBV27, the J gene TRBJ1-2; D call uncertain. The CDR3 has 13 residues. V gave up 0 bases and J gave up 6 bases, with 8 bases separating them. Germline CDR1 MNHEY, CDR2 SMNVEV (reference sequence). CDR3 sequence reads: CASSLSGYHGYTF. Written as DNA, the CDR3 is TGTGCCAGCAGTTTATCCGGATACCATGGCTACACCTTC.

This clonotype was seen repeatedly, ten times or more. This sequence joins TRBV28 and TRBJ2-3; 9 bases are a match to TRBD2. The CDR3 totals 15 residues. V shed 6 bases, J shed 1 base, and the junction held 5 bases outside the gene matches. Germline V gene data show CDR1 as MDHEN and CDR2 as SYDVKM. The CDR3 sequence is CASSFRTSGTDTQYF. The CDR3 DNA reads as TGTGCCAGCAGCTTCCGGACTAGCGGCACAGATACGCAGTATTTT.

The chain uses TRBV4-2 and TRBJ2-7; 7 positions match TRBD1. CDR1 is LGHNA and CDR2 is YNFKEQ in the germline V gene. This CDR3 is 16 amino acids long. The V and J ends lost 0 bases and 7 bases, in that order; junction bases with no gene match: 12. The DNA for the CDR3 is TGTGCCAGCAGCCAAGATCAAGGGGGCTCGTCGGAGGAGCAGTACTTC. It translates to CASSQDQGGSSEEQYF.

This clonotype was detected ten times or more. The chain joins TRBV12-3 or TRBV12-4 to TRBJ1-1; a possible D gene is TRBD1 (5 bases). The CDR3 is 12 residues long. CDR3 region: CGVLFRGTEAFF. In DNA, the CDR3 is TGTGGCGTGTTGTTTAGGGGCACTGAAGCTTTCTTT.

As for this clonotype: A read error may account for a junction end that differs from germline. In DNA form, the CDR3 reads TGCGCCAGCAGACCGAACTCGGCTTACGAGCAGTACTTC. This codes for CASRPNSAYEQYF. The chain combines TRBV7-9 with TRBJ2-7; D call uncertain. The CDR3 extends over 13 amino acids. CDR1 and CDR2 (germline): SEHNR, FQNEAQ (reference sequence). The full variable domain, in which reference TRBV7-9 and TRBJ2-7 provide the parts outside the CDR3, is DTGVSQNPRHKITKRGQNVTFRCDPISEHNRLYWYRQTLGQGPEFLTYFQNEAQLEKSRLLSDRFSAERPKGSFSTLEIQRTEQGDSAMYLCASRPNSAYEQYFGPGTRLTVT.

This clonotype has ten or more counts. V is TRBV20-1 and J is TRBJ1-3, with TRBD1 identical over 7 bases. The CDR3 covers 15 residues. CDR1 and CDR2 from the germline V gene are DFQATT and SNEGSKA (reference sequence). DNA for the CDR3: TGCAGAGACAGGGATCCCCTTAACTCTGGAAACACCATATATTTT. Its translation is CRDRDPLNSGNTIYF.

By frequency in the sample, this clonotype is large. The chain is built from TRBV27 and TRBJ2-7; possibly TRBD2 for D (5 bases). Trimming removed 2 bases from V and 3 bases from J, with 17 bases in between. CDR1 is MNHEY, CDR2 SMNVEV, per germline (reference sequence). The CDR3 loop spans 16 amino acids. The CDR3 spells CASSLGGLTPFYEQYF. DNA of the CDR3: TGTGCCAGCAGTTTAGGAGGCCTCACCCCATTCTACGAGCAGTACTTC.

This clonotype showed up many times. The J gene is TRBJ2-5, the V gene TRBV7-6; 11 positions agree with TRBD2. The V gene end was trimmed by 3 bases and the J gene end by 4 bases; junction bases not matched to a gene: 10. Germline loops: CDR1 SGHVS, CDR2 FNYEAQ. The length of the CDR3 is 17 residues. The CDR3: CASSLELAGVKGETQYF. Here the CDR3 DNA reads TGTGCCAGCAGCTTGGAACTAGCGGGAGTAAAGGGAGAGACCCAGTACTTC.

Many counts were recorded for this clonotype. This sequence joins TRBV12-3 or TRBV12-4 and TRBJ1-2; D gene ambiguous. CDR3 length equals 12 residues. Trimming left V 7 bases short and J 8 bases short, with 14 bases between. The CDR3: CASKPGAGGYTF. DNA of the CDR3: TGTGCCAGCAAGCCCGGTGCTGGCGGCTACACCTTC.

This clonotype was counted at least ten times. The V gene is TRBV5-1, the J gene TRBJ2-2; unclear D gene. Germline V gene lookup returns CDR1 SGHRS and CDR2 YFSETQ. CDR3 length: 16 residues. Trimming removed 2 bases at V and 0 bases at J, with 11 bases between. The CDR3: CASSFGNNANTGELFF. CDR3 DNA sequence: TGCGCCAGCAGCTTCGGTAACAACGCGAACACCGGGGAGCTGTTTTTT.

This clonotype occurred many times. The chain joins TRBV30 to TRBJ2-7; 8 bases map to TRBD2. Germline V gene data show CDR1 as GTSNPN and CDR2 as SVGIG (reference sequence). The CDR3 has 15 amino acids. J lost 2 bases, V lost 0 bases, and 6 bases had no gene match. The DNA for the CDR3 is TGTGCCTGGAGTGTAATGGCAGCGGGAGCCTACGAGCAGTACTTC. Protein: CAWSVMAAGAYEQYF.

This chain joins TRBV5-6 and TRBJ2-1; the match to TRBD2 covers 12 bases. This CDR3 has 16 residues. The V segment lost 0 bases and the J segment 10 bases; nucleotides outside the gene matches: 8. Germline V gene sequence: CDR1 SGHDT, CDR2 YYEEEE. DNA of the CDR3: TGTGCCAGCAGCTTGGCGGCTAGCGGGAGGGCCAGAGAGCAGTTCTTC. Translating it yields CASSLAASGRAREQFF.

This clonotype was seen many times. The V gene is TRBV7-9, the J gene TRBJ2-7; perhaps D is TRBD1 or TRBD2 (5 bases each). Germline loops: CDR1 SEHNR, CDR2 FQNEAQ (reference sequence). The CDR3 totals 16 residues. V was trimmed by 3 bases and J by 0 bases, leaving 15 bases between them. The CDR3 DNA reads as TGTGCCAGCAGCTTGAACCGGGACGTAGACTCCTACGAGCAGTACTTC. It encodes CASSLNRDVDSYEQYF. Together with reference TRBV7-9 and TRBJ2-7, the CDR3 gives the full variable domain: DTGVSQNPRHKITKRGQNVTFRCDPISEHNRLYWYRQTLGQGPEFLTYFQNEAQLEKSRLLSDRFSAERPKGSFSTLEIQRTEQGDSAMYLCASSLNRDVDSYEQYFGPGTRLTVT.

This clonotype was counted many times. The CDR3 DNA sequence: TGTGCCAGCAGCCCCCACAGAGGCGACTACGAGCAGTACTTC. Protein product: CASSPHRGDYEQYF. The chain has TRBV9 and TRBJ2-7; D is ambiguous. Trimming removed 4 bases from V and 3 bases from J, with 14 bases in between. Germline lookup yields CDR1 SGDLS and CDR2 YYNGEE. The CDR3 loop spans 14 amino acids.

This clonotype was seen at least ten times. The CDR3 loop is CASSPLGGQPLNTEAFF. CDR3 DNA: TGTGCCAGCAGTCCCTTGGGGGGACAGCCTCTTAACACTGAAGCTTTCTTT. The chain uses TRBV28 and TRBJ1-1; TRBD1 matches 7 bases. CDR3 length equals 17 residues. Per germline, CDR1 MDHEN and CDR2 SYDVKM. Unmatched junction bases numbered 14, after V lost 5 bases and J lost 2 bases.

V and J are TRBV5-1 and TRBJ1-4; no definite D call. The CDR3 has 15 amino acids. Germline V lookup: CDR1 SGHRS, CDR2 YFSETQ. Trimming cost V 2 bases and J 7 bases, with 15 bases left between them. This chain's CDR3 is CASSLSAAAREKLFF. The CDR3 region has the DNA TGCGCCAGCAGCTTATCGGCAGCCGCGCGTGAAAAACTGTTTTTT.

The sample holds many counts of this clonotype. The rearrangement uses TRBV28 and TRBJ2-1; 12 nucleotides line up with TRBD1. V was clipped by 10 bases and J by 0 bases; unmatched bases: 16. CDR1 and CDR2 from the germline V gene are MDHEN and SYDVKM. This CDR3 comprises 19 residues. The CDR3 loop is CATIAPGQGARGSYNEQFF. The CDR3 region has the DNA TGTGCCACCATAGCCCCGGGACAGGGGGCGCGGGGCTCCTACAATGAGCAGTTCTTC.

This clonotype was seen more than once but under ten times. V and J are TRBV28 and TRBJ2-7, with TRBD1 matching 8 bases. This CDR3 contains 14 residues. The J segment lost 0 bases and the V segment lost 8 bases, leaving 6 bases of the junction unmatched. Per the germline V gene, CDR1 is MDHEN and CDR2 is SYDVKM. CDR3 loop: CASGLGQGSYEQYF. The CDR3 nucleotides read TGTGCCAGCGGATTAGGACAGGGCTCCTACGAGCAGTACTTC.

The chain is built from TRBV20-1 and TRBJ2-3; 9 nucleotides agree with TRBD2. CDR3 length: 14 residues. Looked up from germline, CDR1 is DFQATT and CDR2 is SNEGSKA (reference sequence). V was pared by 6 bases and J by 0 bases, with 4 bases of the junction left unmatched. The CDR3 nucleotides read TGCAGTGCAACCGGGACTAGCAGCACAGATACGCAGTATTTT. Protein sequence: CSATGTSSTDTQYF.